This T cell receptor beta chain was observed in a study of regulatory T cells in long-lasting Graves disease. Study-level results: Newly diagnosed disease favored TRBV20-1 and TRBJ2-1 over persistent disease.

This clonotype was seen many times. Its antigen is currently unknown. Time point given: newly diagnosed GD, antithyroid drugs for less than 3 months. Extracted RNA from PBMCs served as the source of the TCR library. With EDTA tubes as the receptacles, approximately 10 milliliters of peripheral blood were drawn. Sequencing libraries for TCR beta were prepared with iRepertoire HTBI primers and Arm-PCR of CDR3 regions. TCRdb analysed the multiplex PCR reads with MiXCR anew, one entry per CDR3 protein. The sample yields 440,000 or so distinct CDR3 sequences, about 15% seen once. Trimming shortened V by 5 bases and J by 0 bases, and 12 bases separated the two germline ends. The germline V gene has CDR1 SGHNT and CDR2 YENEEA. The CDR3 totals 15 residues. These data were also filed under a second study, of T cells in Graves' hyperthyroidism and ophthalmopathy. From that report: First-round RT-PCR targeting the TCR CDR3 was performed with the HTBI primer set.

The sequences come from peripheral blood mononuclear cells (PBMCs), collected at new diagnosis, from a patient treated with antithyroid drugs. The TCR comes from a woman aged 25 to 39 with Graves disease. The genes are TRBV11-3 and TRBJ2-3, with D perhaps TRBD2 (6 bases). The CDR3 DNA follows: TGTGCCAGCAGCCGTGGACTAACTAGCACAGATACGCAGTATTTT. Protein product: CASSRGLTSTDTQYF.